This is a list of T cell receptor beta chains from one sample in a study of metastatic and nonmetastatic thyroid tumors. TCRdb reprocessed the PCR reads using MiXCR. The data hold under 35,000 clones, with around 25% observed a single time. Sequenced: blood. The origin of the receptors is a female donor with papillary thyroid cancer or a benign thyroid nodule (not recorded which). Some clones in this sample may be carry-over from other donors' samples. CDR3s include the opening cysteine and the closing phenylalanine or tryptophan. The order of the fields is D gene, J gene, clone size, V gene, CDR3 DNA, CDR3 protein. D genes are given only for firm matches. The size field is filled for only some rows; it gives once, few, many or a size class.

TRBD2 TRBJ2-5 many TRBV2 TGTGCCAGCAGTCCGGGACTAGCGGACCAAGAGACCCAGTACTTC CASSPGLADQETQYF
NA TRBJ2-1 few TRBV28 TGTGCCAGCCACGGCTTCGCGGAGCCCTACAATGAGCAGTTCTTC CASHGFAEPYNEQFF
NA TRBJ2-2 few TRBV11-2 TGTGCCAGCAGCATAGGGGTGATTCATCTGTTTTTT CASSIGVIHLFF
NA TRBJ1-2 few TRBV25-1 TGTGCCAGCGGACTGAGGGATGGCTACACCTTC CASGLRDGYTF
NA TRBJ2-5 many TRBV20-1 TGCAGTGCTGGCAAGGGAGGACTATCGGAGACCCAGTACTTC CSAGKGGLSETQYF
NA TRBJ2-7 many TRBV2 TGTGCCAGCAGTGAAGATGAGGCCGCCTCCGAGCAGTACTTC CASSEDEAASEQYF
NA TRBJ2-7 many TRBV9 TGTGCCAGCAGCCCCCGGGACGGACCCTACGAGCAGTACTTC CASSPRDGPYEQYF
TRBD1 TRBJ2-3 NA TRBV19 TGTGCCAGTAGAATGGGACAGGGTGCAGATACTCAGTATTTT CASRMGQGADTQYF
TRBD2 TRBJ2-2 many TRBV30 TGTGCAGCGGAAGGCGGGAGCGTCGGCGGGGAGCTGTTTTTT CAAEGGSVGGELFF
NA TRBJ2-1 many TRBV11-3 TGTGCCAGCAGCACGGGGGCTTACAATGAGCAGTTCTTC CASSTGAYNEQFF
NA TRBJ2-1 many TRBV4-1 TGCGCCAGCAGGTACAGGGTAATGCCATCCCGGGACAATGAGCAGTTCTTC CASRYRVMPSRDNEQFF
NA TRBJ2-3 NA TRBV14 TGTGCCAGCAGCCGTCTTCAAAGGGGTGGGAGCACAGATACGCAGTATTTT CASSRLQRGGSTDTQYF
NA TRBJ1-6 many TRBV5-5 TGTGCCAGCAGCCCGGAAGGCAGCCCTTGGGGTTCACCCCTCCACTTT CASSPEGSPWGSPLHF
NA TRBJ2-7 many TRBV18 TGTGCCAGCTCACCATATGGCAGACAAAGCGAAGAGCAGTACTTC CASSPYGRQSEEQYF
TRBD1 TRBJ1-5 NA TRBV12-3/TRBV12-4 TGTGCCAGCAGTTTGGTGGCAGGGGGTATTCAGCCCCAGCATTTT CASSLVAGGIQPQHF
TRBD1 TRBJ2-7 few TRBV6-1 TGTGCCAGCAGTGCGGGGACAGGGGCCCTCTACGAGCAGTACTTC CASSAGTGALYEQYF
NA TRBJ1-1 NA TRBV18 TGTGCCAGCTCACCTGGCCGTGAAGCTTTCTTT CASSPGREAFF
NA TRBJ2-2 NA TRBV9 TGTGCCAGCAGCGTACGGGACTCCTACACCGGGGAGCTGTTTTTT CASSVRDSYTGELFF
TRBD1 TRBJ2-3 many TRBV5-6 TGTGCCAGCAGCGAGAGGGGGCGCGGTACAGATACGCAGTATTTT CASSERGRGTDTQYF
NA TRBJ2-2 many TRBV15 TGTGCCACCAGCAGAGGGGCCACGGTGAACACCGGGGAGCTGTTTTTT CATSRGATVNTGELFF
NA TRBJ1-2 NA TRBV30 TGTGCCTGGAGTGACTTGCCCTATGGCTACACCTTC CAWSDLPYGYTF
TRBD2 TRBJ2-7 many TRBV19 TGTGCCAGTAGTCCAGCTAGCGGACGATCCTACGAGCAGTACTTC CASSPASGRSYEQYF
NA TRBJ1-3 many TRBV24-1 TGTGCCACCCCTGGGCAGGCCTTCTCTGGAAACACCATATATTTT CATPGQAFSGNTIYF
NA TRBJ2-7 NA TRBV6-5 TGTGCCAGCAGTTACTTGGCTGACTCCTACGAGCAGTACTTC CASSYLADSYEQYF
NA TRBJ1-5 NA TRBV27 TGTGCCAGCAGCCCTGGGGCCGGCCGGCAGCCCCAGCATTTT CASSPGAGRQPQHF
TRBD2 TRBJ2-7 NA TRBV20-1 TGCAGTGCTATGGTTTCGGGAGGGGAAGAGCTAAACGAGCAGTACTTC CSAMVSGGEELNEQYF
NA TRBJ1-2 many TRBV9 TGTGCCAGCAGCGTAGCTCAGGGTGGCTACACCTTC CASSVAQGGYTF
NA TRBJ2-7 few TRBV27 TGTGCCAGCAGACGAGAGTGGCAGGGCGGTGAGCAGTACTTC CASRREWQGGEQYF
NA TRBJ2-5 NA TRBV7-8 TGTGCCAGCAGCTTACCCGGGCAGGAGACCCAGTACTTC CASSLPGQETQYF
NA TRBJ1-1 NA TRBV7-6 TGTGGCAGCAGCTTAGTGGGGGGAAGAGAACCTGAAGCTTTCTTT CGSSLVGGREPEAFF
NA TRBJ1-2 medium-sized TRBV6-1 TGTGCCAGCAGTGAAGGGACAGCTGACTATGGCTACACCTTC CASSEGTADYGYTF
TRBD2 TRBJ2-7 medium-sized TRBV20-1 TGCAGTGCCGTTAGCGGGAGGGCCTCCGGGAACGAGCAGTACTTC CSAVSGRASGNEQYF
TRBD1 TRBJ1-5 NA TRBV12-3/TRBV12-4 TGTGCCAGCAGTCCGAACGGATTGACAGGGGGCGAGAATCAGCCCCAGCATTTT CASSPNGLTGGENQPQHF
NA TRBJ1-5 many TRBV19 TGTGCCAGTAGTAGGGCAGGTCAGCCCCAGCATTTT CASSRAGQPQHF
TRBD2 TRBJ2-5 NA TRBV12-5 TGTGCTAGTGGTTTGTCCACGGGGGGGACCCACTACTTC CASGLSTGGTHYF
NA TRBJ1-1 few TRBV6-1 TGTGCCAGCAGTAGAGCCCGCGGTACTGAAGCTTTCTTT CASSRARGTEAFF
TRBD1 TRBJ2-1 many TRBV12-5 TGTGCTAGTGGTCTCGGACAGGGGGTGTGGAATGAGCAGTTCTTC CASGLGQGVWNEQFF
NA TRBJ1-2 many TRBV6-2/TRBV6-3 TGTGCCAGCAGTTACTATGGACAGACCTATGGCTACACCTTC CASSYYGQTYGYTF
NA TRBJ1-5 NA TRBV6-1 TGTGCCAGCCTAGGGGCAAGGAGACACCCCCAGCATTTT CASLGARRHPQHF
TRBD1 TRBJ2-1 NA TRBV7-6 TGTGCCAACAGCCCTGGGACAGTCTCCTACAATGAGCAGTTCTTC CANSPGTVSYNEQFF
NA TRBJ2-7 NA TRBV28 TGTGCCAGCAGTTCCCTTGAGTATCCCCTACTCAACGAGCAGTACTTC CASSSLEYPLLNEQYF
TRBD2 TRBJ2-7 NA TRBV7-9 TGTGCCAGCAGCTCCAGACTAGCGGGAGCGGTCGAGCAGTACTTC CASSSRLAGAVEQYF
NA TRBJ2-3 NA TRBV11-2 TGTGCCAGCAGAAAGCGGCGGGATGGCACAGATACGCAGTATTTT CASRKRRDGTDTQYF
TRBD2 TRBJ2-7 NA TRBV20-1 TGCAGTGCTAGAGGTGTCTCGGGCGGGAGGGCGTCCGAGCAGTACTTC CSARGVSGGRASEQYF
NA TRBJ1-2 many TRBV3-1 TGTGCCAGCAGCCTCGGGACGGTTTCTGGCTACACCTTC CASSLGTVSGYTF
NA TRBJ2-1 NA TRBV30 TGTGCCTGGAGTGTGGGTAGCGGATACAATGAGCAGTTCTTC CAWSVGSGYNEQFF
NA TRBJ1-5 many TRBV18 TGTGCCAGCTCACCTAATACAGGTTCTAATAATCAGCCCCAGCATTTT CASSPNTGSNNQPQHF
NA TRBJ1-6 many TRBV11-2 TGTGCCAGCAGCTTCCGCAGTCGGAGGACCTATAATTCACCCCTCCACTTT CASSFRSRRTYNSPLHF
NA TRBJ1-5 few TRBV28 TGTGCCAGCAGTTTCGCCGGGGAAGGCAATCAGCCCCAGCATTTT CASSFAGEGNQPQHF
NA TRBJ1-2 many TRBV2 TGTGCCAGCAGTGAGCCGACCGGCTATGGCTACACCTTC CASSEPTGYGYTF
NA TRBJ2-1 medium-sized TRBV6-2/TRBV6-3 TGTGCCAGCAGTTACGAGGGGGTTCAATATCAATATGAGCAGTTCTTC CASSYEGVQYQYEQFF
NA TRBJ1-1 NA TRBV6-1 TGTGCCAGCAGTGTAAACTCAGTGGCTGAAGCCTTCTTT CASSVNSVAEAFF